One and the same sample provided the 2 T cell receptor beta chains below, sequenced in a study of cytomegalovirus exposure and HLA in healthy donors. It was with 60 Vbeta and 13 Jbeta primers that the PCR ran. Here immunoSEQ multiplex PCR was the method, and the copy in TCRdb shows in-frame clones only, minus some. The profile shows more than 110,000 clones, 75% to 90% of them singletons. Sample: PBMCs. These receptor sequences come from a female donor in good health and CMV-seronegative.

CDR3 DNA sequence: TGTGCCAGCGGGACAACTAGCGGGAAGACCCAGTACTTC. Protein: CASGTTSGKTQYF. This chain links TRBV7-6 with TRBJ2-5; 10 nucleotides agree with TRBD2. CDR3 length: 13 residues. Per germline, CDR1 SGHVS and CDR2 FNYEAQ. V lost 8 bases and J lost 6; bases outside the gene matches: 6.

This chain joins TRBV5-4 and TRBJ1-5; D gene ambiguous. The CDR3 is 15 residues long. The V gene's germline CDR1 is SGHNT and CDR2 YYREEE (reference sequence). Trimming shortened V by 0 bases and J by 5 bases, and 12 bases separated the two germline ends. CDR3 nucleotides: TGTGCCAGCAGCTTGGACGCGGGCCCTGATCAGCCCCAGCATTTT. This encodes CASSLDAGPDQPQHF.